The 8 T cell receptor beta chains listed next were all sequenced from one sample in a study of control samples from healthy donors and cancer patients. Measured with immunoSEQ multiplex PCR; TCRdb has only the in-frame clones, and not every one. The sample comprises tens of thousands of clones, roughly 92% of which are singletons, and 4% rests with the top ten. Material for sequencing was blood. Source of these receptors: a man aged 25-40 years in good health.

The chain joins TRBV6-2 or TRBV6-3 to TRBJ1-2; no clear D gene. V was pared by 5 bases and J by 6 bases, with 7 bases between. The length of the CDR3 is 11 residues. The germline V gene encodes CDR1 MNHEY and CDR2 SVGEGT. The CDR3 region has the DNA TGTGCCAGCAGTAGGCAGAATGGCTACACCTTC. It specifies CASSRQNGYTF.

The V and J genes are TRBV4-1 and TRBJ2-3, with 8 bases identical to TRBD1. The CDR3 has 18 residues. The germline gives CDR1 MGHRA, CDR2 YSYEKL. The ends lost 4 bases at V and 8 bases at J; junction bases unmatched: 20. CDR3 bases: TGCGCCAGCAGCCCCGGGCTAAGGCAGGGGGCGAAAGGAGGTACGCAGTATTTT. It yields the protein CASSPGLRQGAKGGTQYF.

The V gene is TRBV5-4, the J gene TRBJ1-1; tentatively, D is TRBD1 (6 bases). Germline loops: CDR1 SGHNT, CDR2 YYREEE (reference sequence). V lost 3 bases to trimming and J lost 5 bases, with 23 bases between them. This CDR3 contains 17 residues. The DNA of the CDR3 is TGTGCCAGCAGCTCCGGGACAAGGCACCCTGCTTGGACTGAAGCTTTCTTT. Translating gives CASSSGTRHPAWTEAFF.

The chain couples TRBV24-1 to TRBJ2-5; unclear D gene. V was cut by 5 bases and J by 1 base, with 7 bases left in between. Germline CDR1 reads KGHDR; CDR2 reads SFDVKD. This CDR3 has 13 amino acids. This chain's CDR3 is CATSGRIQETQYF. The DNA for the CDR3 is TGTGCCACCAGTGGCCGGATCCAAGAGACCCAGTACTTC.

The chain uses TRBV30 and TRBJ1-5; D is undetermined. Trimming removed 0 bases at V and 2 bases at J, with 5 bases between. Germline lookup yields CDR1 GTSNPN and CDR2 SVGIG (reference sequence). The CDR3 sequence is 13 residues long. This chain's CDR3 is CAWSVTGNQPQHF. CDR3 DNA sequence: TGTGCCTGGAGTGTCACGGGCAATCAGCCCCAGCATTTT.

V usage is TRBV27 and J usage is TRBJ1-2, with D unresolved. Trimming stripped 3 bases from V and 9 bases from J, with 14 bases between. The CDR3 contains 13 residues. Germline assignment: CDR1 MNHEY and CDR2 SMNVEV (reference sequence). The CDR3 spells CASSFGPRDRYTF. CDR3 sequence (DNA): TGTGCCAGCAGTTTCGGGCCGAGGGATCGCTACACCTTC.

V usage is TRBV19 and J usage is TRBJ1-1; possibly TRBD1 for D (5 bases). Germline V gives CDR1 LNHDA, CDR2 SQIVND (reference sequence). The CDR3 extends over 15 amino acids. V shed 0 bases and J shed 0 bases, with 8 bases lying between them. This chain's CDR3 is CASSIEGVMNTEAFF. In nucleotides, the CDR3 is TGTGCCAGTAGTATAGAAGGGGTTATGAACACTGAAGCTTTCTTT. The full variable domain, in which reference TRBV19 and TRBJ1-1 provide the parts outside the CDR3, is DGGITQSPKYLFRKEGQNVTLSCEQNLNHDAMYWYRQDPGQGLRLIYYSQIVNDFQKGDIAEGYSVSREKKESFPLTVTSAQKNPTAFYLCASSIEGVMNTEAFFGQGTRLTVV.

The chain has TRBV7-9 and TRBJ2-2; TRBD1 matches 10 bases. V was pared by 6 bases and J by 4 bases, with 8 bases of the junction left unmatched. Germline values: CDR1 SEHNR, CDR2 FQNEAQ (reference sequence). The CDR3 contains 16 residues. CDR3 nucleotides: TGTGCCAGCAGATCTCCGGGACAGGGGACCACCGGGGAGCTGTTTTTT. Amino acid sequence: CASRSPGQGTTGELFF.